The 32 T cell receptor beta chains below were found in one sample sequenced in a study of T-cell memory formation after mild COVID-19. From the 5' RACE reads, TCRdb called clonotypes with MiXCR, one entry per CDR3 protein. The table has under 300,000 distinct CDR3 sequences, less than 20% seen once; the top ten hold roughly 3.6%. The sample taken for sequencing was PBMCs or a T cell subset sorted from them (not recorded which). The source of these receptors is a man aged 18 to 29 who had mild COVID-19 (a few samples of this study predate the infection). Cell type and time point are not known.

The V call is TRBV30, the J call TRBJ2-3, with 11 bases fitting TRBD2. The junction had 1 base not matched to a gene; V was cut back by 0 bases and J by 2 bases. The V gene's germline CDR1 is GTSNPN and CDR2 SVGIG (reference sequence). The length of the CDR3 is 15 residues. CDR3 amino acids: CAWSVGLAVTDTQYF. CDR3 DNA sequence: TGTGCCTGGAGTGTGGGACTAGCGGTCACAGATACGCAGTATTTT.

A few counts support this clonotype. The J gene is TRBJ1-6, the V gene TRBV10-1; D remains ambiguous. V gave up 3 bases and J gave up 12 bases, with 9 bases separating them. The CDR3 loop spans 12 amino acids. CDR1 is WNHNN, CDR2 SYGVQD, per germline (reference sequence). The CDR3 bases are TGCGCCAGCAGTGAACATCCAGGACCCCTCCACTTT. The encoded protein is CASSEHPGPLHF.

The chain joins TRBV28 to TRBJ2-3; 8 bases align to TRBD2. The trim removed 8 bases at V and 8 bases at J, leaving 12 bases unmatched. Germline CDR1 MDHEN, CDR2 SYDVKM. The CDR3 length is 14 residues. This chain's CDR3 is CASRLAGGGGTQYF. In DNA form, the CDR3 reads TGTGCCAGCCGTCTGGCGGGGGGAGGAGGTACGCAGTATTTT.

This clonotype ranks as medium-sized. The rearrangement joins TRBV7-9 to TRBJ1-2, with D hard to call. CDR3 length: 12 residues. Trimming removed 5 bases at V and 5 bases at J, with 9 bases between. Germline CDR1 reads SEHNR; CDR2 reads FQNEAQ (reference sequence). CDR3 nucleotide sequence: TGTGCCAGCAGCGAACAAGTTTATGGCTACACCTTC. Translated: CASSEQVYGYTF.

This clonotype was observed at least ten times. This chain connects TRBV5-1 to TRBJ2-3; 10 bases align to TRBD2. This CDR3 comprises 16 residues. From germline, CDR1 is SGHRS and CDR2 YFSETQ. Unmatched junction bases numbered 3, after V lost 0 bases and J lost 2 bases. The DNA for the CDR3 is TGCGCCAGCAGCTTGGGAACTAGCGGGGCCACAGATACGCAGTATTTT. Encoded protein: CASSLGTSGATDTQYF. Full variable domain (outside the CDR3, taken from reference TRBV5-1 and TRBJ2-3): KAGVTQTPRYLIKTRGQQVTLSCSPISGHRSVSWYQQTPGQGLQFLFEYFSETQRNKGNFPGRFSGRQFSNSRSEMNVSTLELGDSALYLCASSLGTSGATDTQYFGPGTRLTVL.

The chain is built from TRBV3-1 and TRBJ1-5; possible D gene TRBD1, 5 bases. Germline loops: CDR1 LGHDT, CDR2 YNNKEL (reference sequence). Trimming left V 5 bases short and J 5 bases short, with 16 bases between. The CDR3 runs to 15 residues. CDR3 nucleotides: TGTGCCAGCAGCTATGGGGTGGGGCGAGATCAGCCCCAGCATTTT. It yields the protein CASSYGVGRDQPQHF.

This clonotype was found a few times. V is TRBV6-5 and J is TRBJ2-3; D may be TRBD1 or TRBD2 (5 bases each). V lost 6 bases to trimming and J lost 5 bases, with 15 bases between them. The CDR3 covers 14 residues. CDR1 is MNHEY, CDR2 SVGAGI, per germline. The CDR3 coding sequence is TGTGCCAGCAGCCGCCCGGGGCAGTTAGATACGCAGTATTTT. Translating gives CASSRPGQLDTQYF.

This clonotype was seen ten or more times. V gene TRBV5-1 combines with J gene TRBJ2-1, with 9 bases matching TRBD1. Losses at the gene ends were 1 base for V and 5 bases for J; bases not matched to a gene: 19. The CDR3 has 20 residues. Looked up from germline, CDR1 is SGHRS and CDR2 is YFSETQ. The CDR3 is CASSLFGPGQGQNQDNEQFF. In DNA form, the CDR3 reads TGCGCCAGCAGCTTGTTTGGCCCGGGACAGGGTCAGAATCAGGACAATGAGCAGTTCTTC. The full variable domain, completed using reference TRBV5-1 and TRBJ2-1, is KAGVTQTPRYLIKTRGQQVTLSCSPISGHRSVSWYQQTPGQGLQFLFEYFSETQRNKGNFPGRFSGRQFSNSRSEMNVSTLELGDSALYLCASSLFGPGQGQNQDNEQFFGPGTRLTVL.

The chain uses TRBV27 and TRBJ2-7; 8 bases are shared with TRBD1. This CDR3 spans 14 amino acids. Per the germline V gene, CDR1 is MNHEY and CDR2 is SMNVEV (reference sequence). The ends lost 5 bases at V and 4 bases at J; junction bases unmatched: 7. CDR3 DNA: TGTGCCAGCAGTGAAAGATACAGGGGGTACGAGCAGTACGTC. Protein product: CASSERYRGYEQYV.

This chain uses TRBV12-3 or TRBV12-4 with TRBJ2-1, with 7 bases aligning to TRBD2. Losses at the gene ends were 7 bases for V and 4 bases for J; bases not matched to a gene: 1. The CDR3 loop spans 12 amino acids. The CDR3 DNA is TGTGCCAGCAACGGGGGGTACAATGAGCAGTTCTTC. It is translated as CASNGGYNEQFF.

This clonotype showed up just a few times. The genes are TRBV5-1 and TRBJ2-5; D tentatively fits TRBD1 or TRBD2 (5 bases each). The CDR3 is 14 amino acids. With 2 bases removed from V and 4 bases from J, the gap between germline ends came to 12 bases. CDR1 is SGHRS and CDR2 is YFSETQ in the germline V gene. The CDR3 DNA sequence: TGCGCCAGCAGCTTCGGGACGGTGGGAGAGACCCAGTACTTC. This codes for CASSFGTVGETQYF.

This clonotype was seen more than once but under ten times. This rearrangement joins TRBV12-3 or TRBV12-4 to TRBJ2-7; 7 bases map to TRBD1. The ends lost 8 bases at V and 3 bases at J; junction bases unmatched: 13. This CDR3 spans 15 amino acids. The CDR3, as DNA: TGTGCCAGCGAAATTCGACAGGGCTTTTTCTACGAGCAGTACGTC. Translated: CASEIRQGFFYEQYV.

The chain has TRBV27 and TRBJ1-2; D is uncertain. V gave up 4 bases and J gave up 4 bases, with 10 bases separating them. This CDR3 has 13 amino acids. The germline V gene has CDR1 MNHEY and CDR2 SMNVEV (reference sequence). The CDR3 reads CASSSQFGYGYTF. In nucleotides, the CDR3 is TGTGCCAGCAGTTCCCAGTTCGGCTATGGCTACACCTTC.

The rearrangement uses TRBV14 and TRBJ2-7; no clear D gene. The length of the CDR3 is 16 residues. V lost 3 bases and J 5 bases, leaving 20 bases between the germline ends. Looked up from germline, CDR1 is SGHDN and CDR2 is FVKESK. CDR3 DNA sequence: TGTGCCAGCAGCCAGTTTTCCGGATTGGCCTACCACGAGCAGTACGTC. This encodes CASSQFSGLAYHEQYV.

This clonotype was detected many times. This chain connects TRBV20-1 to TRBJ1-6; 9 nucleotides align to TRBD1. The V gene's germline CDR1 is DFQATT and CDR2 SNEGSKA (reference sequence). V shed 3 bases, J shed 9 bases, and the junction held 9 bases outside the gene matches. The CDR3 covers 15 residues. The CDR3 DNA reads TGCAGTGCTAGGACAGGGGGAAGCGGACGTTCACCCCTCCACTTT. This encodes CSARTGGSGRSPLHF.

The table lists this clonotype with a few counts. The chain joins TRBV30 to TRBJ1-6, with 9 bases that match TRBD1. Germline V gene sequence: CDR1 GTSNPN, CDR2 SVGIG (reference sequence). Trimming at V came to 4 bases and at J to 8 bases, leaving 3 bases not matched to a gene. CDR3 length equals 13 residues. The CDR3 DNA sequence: TGTGCCTGGACGGGACAGGGAGATTCACCCCTCCACTTT. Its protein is CAWTGQGDSPLHF.

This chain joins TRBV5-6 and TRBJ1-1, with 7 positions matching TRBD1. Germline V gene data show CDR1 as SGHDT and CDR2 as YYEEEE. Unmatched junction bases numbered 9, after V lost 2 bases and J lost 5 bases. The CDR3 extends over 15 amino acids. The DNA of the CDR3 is TGTGCCAGCAGCTTCAGGGGGTACAGGGTTACTGAAGCTTTCTTT. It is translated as CASSFRGYRVTEAFF.

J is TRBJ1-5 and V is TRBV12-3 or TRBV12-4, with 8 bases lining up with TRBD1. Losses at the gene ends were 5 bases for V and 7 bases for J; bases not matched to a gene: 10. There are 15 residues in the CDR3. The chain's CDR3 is CASSPGQGRQQPQHF. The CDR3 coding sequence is TGTGCCAGCAGTCCAGGACAGGGAAGGCAGCAGCCCCAGCATTTT.

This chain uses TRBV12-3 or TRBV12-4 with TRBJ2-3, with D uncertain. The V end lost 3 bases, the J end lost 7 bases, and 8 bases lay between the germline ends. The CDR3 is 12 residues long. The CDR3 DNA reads TGTGCCAGCAGTTTCGCCCAAAATACGCAGTATTTT. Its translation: CASSFAQNTQYF.

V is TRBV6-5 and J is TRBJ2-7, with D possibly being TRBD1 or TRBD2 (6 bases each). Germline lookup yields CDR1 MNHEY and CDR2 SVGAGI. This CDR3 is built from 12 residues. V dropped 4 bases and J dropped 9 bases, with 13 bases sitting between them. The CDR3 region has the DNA TGTGCCAGCAGTTTTCGGGGGCAGTCGCAGTACTTC. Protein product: CASSFRGQSQYF.

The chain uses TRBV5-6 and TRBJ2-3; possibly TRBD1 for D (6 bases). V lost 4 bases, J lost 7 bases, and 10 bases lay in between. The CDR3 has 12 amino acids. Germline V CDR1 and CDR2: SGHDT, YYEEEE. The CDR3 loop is CASSPQGNTQYF. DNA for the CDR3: TGTGCCAGCAGCCCACAGGGAAATACGCAGTATTTT.

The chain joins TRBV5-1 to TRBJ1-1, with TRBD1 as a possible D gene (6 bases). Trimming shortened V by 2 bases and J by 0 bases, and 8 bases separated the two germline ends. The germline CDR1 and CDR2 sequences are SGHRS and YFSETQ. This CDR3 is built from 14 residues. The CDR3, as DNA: TGCGCCAGCAGCTTCTGGGACATGAACACTGAAGCTTTCTTT. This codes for CASSFWDMNTEAFF.

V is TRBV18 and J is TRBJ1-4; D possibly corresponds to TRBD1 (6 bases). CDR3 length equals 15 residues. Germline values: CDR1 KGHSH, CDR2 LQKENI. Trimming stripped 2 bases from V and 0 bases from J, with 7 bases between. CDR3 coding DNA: TGTGCCAGCTCACCAGCAGGGGCAACTAATGAAAAACTGTTTTTT. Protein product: CASSPAGATNEKLFF. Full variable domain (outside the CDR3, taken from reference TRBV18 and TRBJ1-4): NAGVMQNPRHLVRRRGQEARLRCSPMKGHSHVYWYRQLPEEGLKFMVYLQKENIIDESGMPKERFSAEFPKEGPSILRIQQVVRGDSAAYFCASSPAGATNEKLFFGSGTQLSVL.

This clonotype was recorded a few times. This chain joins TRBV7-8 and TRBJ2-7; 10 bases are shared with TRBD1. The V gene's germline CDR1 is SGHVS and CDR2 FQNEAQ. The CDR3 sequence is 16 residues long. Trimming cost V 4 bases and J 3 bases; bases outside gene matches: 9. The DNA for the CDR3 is TGTGCCAGCAGCTGGGGGCGGGACAGGGGCAACTACGAGCAGTACGTC. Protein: CASSWGRDRGNYEQYV.

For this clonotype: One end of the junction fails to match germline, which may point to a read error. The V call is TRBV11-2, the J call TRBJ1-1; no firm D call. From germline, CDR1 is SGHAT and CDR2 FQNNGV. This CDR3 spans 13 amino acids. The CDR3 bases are TGTGCCAGCAGCTTAGGCCAGTACACTGAATCTTTCTTT. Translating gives CASSLGQYTESFF.

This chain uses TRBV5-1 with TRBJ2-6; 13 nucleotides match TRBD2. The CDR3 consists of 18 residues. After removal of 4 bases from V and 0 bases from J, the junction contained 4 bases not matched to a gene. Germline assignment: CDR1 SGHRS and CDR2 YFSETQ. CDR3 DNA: TGCGCCAGCAGCCAGGGACTAGCGGGGAGCTCTGGGGCCAACGTCCTGACTTTC. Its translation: CASSQGLAGSSGANVLTF.

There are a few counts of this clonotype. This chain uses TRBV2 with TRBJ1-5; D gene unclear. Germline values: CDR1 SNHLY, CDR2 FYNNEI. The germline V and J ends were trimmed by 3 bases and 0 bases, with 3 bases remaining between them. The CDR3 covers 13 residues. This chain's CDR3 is CASSESSNQPQHF. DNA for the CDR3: TGTGCCAGCAGTGAGTCTAGCAATCAGCCCCAGCATTTT.

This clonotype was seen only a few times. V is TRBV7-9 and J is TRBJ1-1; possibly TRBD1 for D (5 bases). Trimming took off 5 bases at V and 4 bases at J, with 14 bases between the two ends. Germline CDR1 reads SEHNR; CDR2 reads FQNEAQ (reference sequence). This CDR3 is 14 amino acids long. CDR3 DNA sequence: TGTGCCAGCAGCCCGTCGGGGGTCGGCACTGAAGCTTTCTTT. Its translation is CASSPSGVGTEAFF.

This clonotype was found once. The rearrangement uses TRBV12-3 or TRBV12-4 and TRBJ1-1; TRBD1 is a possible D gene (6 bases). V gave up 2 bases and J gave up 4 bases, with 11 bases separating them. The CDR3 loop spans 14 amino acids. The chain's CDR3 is CASSLRQGSTEAFF. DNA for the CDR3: TGTGCCAGCAGTTTACGGCAGGGGAGCACTGAAGCTTTCTTT.

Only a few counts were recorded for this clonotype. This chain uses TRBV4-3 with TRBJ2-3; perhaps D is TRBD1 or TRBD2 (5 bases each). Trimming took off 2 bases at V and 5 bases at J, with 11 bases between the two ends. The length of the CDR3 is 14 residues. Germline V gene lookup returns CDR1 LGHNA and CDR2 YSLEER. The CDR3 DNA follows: TGCGCCAGCAGCCAACGGGACCTCAGAGATACGCAGTATTTT. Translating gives CASSQRDLRDTQYF.

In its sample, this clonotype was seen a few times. The chain's CDR3 is CSALGQTRSYEQYV. CDR3 DNA: TGCAGTGCTTTGGGACAGACTCGCTCCTACGAGCAGTACGTC. The V and J genes are TRBV20-1 and TRBJ2-7; 7 bases fit TRBD1. J lost 0 bases, V lost 5 bases, and 7 bases had no gene match. Germline CDR1 reads DFQATT; CDR2 reads SNEGSKA (reference sequence). CDR3 length equals 14 residues.

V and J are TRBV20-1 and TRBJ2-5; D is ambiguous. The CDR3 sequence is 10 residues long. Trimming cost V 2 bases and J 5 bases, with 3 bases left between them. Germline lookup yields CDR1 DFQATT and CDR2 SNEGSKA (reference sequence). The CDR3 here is CSARRETQYF. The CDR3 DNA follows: TGCAGTGCTAGAAGGGAGACCCAGTACTTC.